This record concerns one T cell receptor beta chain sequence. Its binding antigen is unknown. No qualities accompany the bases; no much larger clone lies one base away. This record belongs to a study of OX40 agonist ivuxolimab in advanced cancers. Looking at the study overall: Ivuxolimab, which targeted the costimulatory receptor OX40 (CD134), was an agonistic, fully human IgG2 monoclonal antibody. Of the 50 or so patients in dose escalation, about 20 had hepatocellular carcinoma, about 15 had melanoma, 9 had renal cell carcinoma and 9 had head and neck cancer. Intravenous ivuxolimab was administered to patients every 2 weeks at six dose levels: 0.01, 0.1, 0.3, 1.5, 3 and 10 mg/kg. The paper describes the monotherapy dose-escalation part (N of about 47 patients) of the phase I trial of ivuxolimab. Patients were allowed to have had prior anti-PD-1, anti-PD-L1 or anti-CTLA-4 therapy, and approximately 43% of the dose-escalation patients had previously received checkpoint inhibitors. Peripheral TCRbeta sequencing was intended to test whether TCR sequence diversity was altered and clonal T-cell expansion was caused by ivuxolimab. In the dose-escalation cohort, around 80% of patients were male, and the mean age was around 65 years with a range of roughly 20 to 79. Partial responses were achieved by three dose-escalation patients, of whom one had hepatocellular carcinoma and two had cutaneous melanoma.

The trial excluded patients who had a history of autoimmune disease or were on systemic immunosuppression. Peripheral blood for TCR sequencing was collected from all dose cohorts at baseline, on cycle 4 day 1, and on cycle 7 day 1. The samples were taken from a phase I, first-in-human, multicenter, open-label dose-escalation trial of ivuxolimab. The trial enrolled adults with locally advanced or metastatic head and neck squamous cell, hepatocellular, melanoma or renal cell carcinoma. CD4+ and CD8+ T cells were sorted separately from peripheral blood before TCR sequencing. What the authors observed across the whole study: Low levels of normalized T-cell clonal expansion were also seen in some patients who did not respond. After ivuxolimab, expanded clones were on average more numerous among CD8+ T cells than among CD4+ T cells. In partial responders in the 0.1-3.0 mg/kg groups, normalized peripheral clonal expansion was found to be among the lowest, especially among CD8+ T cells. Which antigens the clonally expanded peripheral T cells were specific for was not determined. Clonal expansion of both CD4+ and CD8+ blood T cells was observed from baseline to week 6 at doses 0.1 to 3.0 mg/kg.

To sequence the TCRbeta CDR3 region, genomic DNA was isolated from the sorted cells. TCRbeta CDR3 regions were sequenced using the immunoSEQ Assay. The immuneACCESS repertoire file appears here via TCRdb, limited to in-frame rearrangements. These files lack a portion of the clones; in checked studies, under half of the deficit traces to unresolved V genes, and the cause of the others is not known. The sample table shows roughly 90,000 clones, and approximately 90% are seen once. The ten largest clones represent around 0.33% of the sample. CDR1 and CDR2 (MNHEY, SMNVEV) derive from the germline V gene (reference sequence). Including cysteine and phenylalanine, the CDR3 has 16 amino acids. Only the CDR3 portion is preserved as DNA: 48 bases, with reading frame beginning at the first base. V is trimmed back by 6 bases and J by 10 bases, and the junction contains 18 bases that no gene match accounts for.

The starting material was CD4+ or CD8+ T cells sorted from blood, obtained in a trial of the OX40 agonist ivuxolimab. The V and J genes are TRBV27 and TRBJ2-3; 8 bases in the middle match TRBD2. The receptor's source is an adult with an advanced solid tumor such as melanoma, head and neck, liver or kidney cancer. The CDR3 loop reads CASRMTSDTLLGSQYF. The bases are TGTGCCAGCAGGATGACTAGCGATACACTCCTCGGGTCGCAGTATTTT.